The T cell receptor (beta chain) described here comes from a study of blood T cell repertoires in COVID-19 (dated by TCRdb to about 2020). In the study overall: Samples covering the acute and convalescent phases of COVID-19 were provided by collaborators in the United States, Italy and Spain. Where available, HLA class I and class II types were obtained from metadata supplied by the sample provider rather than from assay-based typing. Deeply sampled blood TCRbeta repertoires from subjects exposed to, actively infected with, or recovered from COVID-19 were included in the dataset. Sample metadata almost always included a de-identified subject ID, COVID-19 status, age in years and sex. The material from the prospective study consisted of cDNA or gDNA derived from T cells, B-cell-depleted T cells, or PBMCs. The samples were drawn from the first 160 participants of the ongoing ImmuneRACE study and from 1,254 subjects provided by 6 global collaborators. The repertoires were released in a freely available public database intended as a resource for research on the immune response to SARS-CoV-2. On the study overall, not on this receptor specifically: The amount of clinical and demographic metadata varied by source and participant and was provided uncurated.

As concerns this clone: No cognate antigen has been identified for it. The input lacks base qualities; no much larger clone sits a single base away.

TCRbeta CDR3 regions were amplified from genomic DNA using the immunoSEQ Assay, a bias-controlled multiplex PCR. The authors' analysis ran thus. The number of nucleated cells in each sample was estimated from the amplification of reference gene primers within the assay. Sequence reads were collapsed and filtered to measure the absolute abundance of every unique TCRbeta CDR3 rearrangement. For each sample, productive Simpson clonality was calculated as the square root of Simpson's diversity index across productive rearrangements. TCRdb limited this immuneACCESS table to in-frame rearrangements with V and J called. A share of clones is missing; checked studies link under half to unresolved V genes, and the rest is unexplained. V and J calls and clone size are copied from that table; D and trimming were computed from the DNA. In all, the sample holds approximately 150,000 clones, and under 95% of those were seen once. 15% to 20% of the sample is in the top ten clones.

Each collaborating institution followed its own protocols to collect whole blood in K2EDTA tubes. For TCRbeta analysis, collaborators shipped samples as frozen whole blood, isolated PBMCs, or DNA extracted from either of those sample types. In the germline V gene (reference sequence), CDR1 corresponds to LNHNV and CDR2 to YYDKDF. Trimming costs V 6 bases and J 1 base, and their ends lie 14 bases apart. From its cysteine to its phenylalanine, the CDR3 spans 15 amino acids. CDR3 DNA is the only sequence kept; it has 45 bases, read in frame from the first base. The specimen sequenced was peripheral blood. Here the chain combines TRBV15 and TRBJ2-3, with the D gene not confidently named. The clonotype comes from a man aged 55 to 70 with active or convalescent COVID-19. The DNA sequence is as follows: TGTGCCACCAGACTTGACCGACTTCGCACAGATACGCAGTATTTT. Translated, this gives CATRLDRLRTDTQYF.